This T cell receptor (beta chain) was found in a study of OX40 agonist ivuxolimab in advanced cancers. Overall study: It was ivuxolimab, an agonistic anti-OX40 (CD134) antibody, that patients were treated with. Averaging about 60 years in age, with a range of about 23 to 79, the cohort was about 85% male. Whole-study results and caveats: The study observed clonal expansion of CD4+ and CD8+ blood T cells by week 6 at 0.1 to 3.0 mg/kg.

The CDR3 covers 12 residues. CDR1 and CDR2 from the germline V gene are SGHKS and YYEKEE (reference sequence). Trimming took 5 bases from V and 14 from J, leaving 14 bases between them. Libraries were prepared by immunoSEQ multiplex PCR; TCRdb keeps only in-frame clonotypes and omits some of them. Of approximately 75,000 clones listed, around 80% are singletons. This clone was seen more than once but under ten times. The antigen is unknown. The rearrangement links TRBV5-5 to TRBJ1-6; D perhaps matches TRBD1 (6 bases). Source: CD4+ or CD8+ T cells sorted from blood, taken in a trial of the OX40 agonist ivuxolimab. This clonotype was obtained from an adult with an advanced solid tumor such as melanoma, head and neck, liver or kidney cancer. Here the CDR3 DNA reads TGTGCCAGCAGTTACACAGGGTTGGCCCTCCACTTT. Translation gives CASSYTGLALHF.